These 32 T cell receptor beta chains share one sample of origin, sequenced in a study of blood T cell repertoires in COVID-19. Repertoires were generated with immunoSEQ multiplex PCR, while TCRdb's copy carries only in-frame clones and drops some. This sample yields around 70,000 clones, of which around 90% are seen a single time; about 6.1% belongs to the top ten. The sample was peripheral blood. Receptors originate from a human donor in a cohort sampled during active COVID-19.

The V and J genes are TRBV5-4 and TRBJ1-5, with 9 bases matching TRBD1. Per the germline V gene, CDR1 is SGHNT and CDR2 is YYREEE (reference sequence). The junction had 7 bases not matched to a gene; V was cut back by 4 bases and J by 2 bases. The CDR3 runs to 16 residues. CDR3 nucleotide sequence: TGTGCCAGCAGCGTCGACAGGGGGTACGGCAATCAGCCCCAGCATTTT. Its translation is CASSVDRGYGNQPQHF.

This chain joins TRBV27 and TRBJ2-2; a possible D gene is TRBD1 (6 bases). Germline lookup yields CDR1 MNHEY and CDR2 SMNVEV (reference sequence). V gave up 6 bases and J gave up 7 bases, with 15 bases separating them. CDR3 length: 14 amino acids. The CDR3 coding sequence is TGTGCCAGCAGGAATAACCAGGGGATCGGGGAGCTGTTTTTT. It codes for CASRNNQGIGELFF.

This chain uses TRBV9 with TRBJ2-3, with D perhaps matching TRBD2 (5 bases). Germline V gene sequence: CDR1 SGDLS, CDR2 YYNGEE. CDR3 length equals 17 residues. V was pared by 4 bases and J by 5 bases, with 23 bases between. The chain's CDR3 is CASSSRLDLGRGDTQYF. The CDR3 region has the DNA TGTGCCAGCAGCTCCCGACTCGATCTTGGGAGAGGAGATACGCAGTATTTT. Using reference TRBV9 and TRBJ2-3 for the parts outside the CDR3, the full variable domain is DSGVTQTPKHLITATGQRVTLRCSPRSGDLSVYWYQQSLDQGLQFLIQYYNGEERAKGNILERFSAQQFPDLHSELNLSSLELGDSALYFCASSSRLDLGRGDTQYFGPGTRLTVL.

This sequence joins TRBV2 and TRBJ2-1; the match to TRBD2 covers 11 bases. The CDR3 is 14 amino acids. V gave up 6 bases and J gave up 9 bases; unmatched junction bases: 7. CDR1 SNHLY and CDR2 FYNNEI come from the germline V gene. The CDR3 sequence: CASSFSGGAIEQFF. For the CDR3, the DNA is TGTGCCAGCAGCTTTAGCGGGGGGGCCATTGAGCAGTTCTTC. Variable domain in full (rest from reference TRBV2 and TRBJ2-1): EPEVTQTPSHQVTQMGQEVILRCVPISNHLYFYWYRQILGQKVEFLVSFYNNEISEKSEIFDDQFSVERPDGSNFTLKIRSTKLEDSAMYFCASSFSGGAIEQFFGPGTRLTVL.

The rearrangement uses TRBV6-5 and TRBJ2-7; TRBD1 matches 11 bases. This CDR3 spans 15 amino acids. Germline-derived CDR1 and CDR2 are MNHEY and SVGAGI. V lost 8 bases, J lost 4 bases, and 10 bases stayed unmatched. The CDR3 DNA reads TGTGCCAGCGGCGGACAGGGGGCAATCTCGTACGAGCAGTACTTC. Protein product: CASGGQGAISYEQYF.

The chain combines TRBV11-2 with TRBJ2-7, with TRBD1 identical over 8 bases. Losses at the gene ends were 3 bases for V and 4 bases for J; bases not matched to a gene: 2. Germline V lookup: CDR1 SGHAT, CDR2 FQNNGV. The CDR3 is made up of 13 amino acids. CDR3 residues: CASSFRTGYEQYF. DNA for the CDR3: TGTGCCAGCAGCTTCCGGACAGGGTACGAGCAGTACTTC.

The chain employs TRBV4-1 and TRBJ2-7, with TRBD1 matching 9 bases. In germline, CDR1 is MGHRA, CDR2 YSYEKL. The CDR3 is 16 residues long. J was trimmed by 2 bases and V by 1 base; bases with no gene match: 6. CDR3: CASSQVPGQGTYEQYF. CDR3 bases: TGCGCCAGCAGCCAAGTACCGGGACAGGGTACCTACGAGCAGTACTTC.

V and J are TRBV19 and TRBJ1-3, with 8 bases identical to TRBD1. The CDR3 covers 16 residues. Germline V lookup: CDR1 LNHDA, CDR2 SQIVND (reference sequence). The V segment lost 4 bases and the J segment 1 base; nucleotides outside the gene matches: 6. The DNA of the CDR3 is TGTGCCAGTAGTAGATCGGACAGGGAGTCTGGAAACACCATATATTTT. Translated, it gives CASSRSDRESGNTIYF.

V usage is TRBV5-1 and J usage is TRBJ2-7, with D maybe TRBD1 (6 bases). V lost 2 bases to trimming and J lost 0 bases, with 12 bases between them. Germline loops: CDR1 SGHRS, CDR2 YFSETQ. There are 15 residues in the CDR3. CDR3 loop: CASSLPRDNSYEQYF. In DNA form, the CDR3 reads TGCGCCAGCAGCTTACCAAGGGACAACTCCTACGAGCAGTACTTC.

The CDR3 DNA sequence: TGTGCCTTAGGTAGGGGATACTATAATTCACCCCTCCACTTT. Protein: CALGRGYYNSPLHF. J is TRBJ1-6 and V is TRBV30; a weak D match, TRBD1 (5 bases). This CDR3 is 14 amino acids long. Trimming removed 7 bases from V and 3 bases from J, with 13 bases in between. Germline-derived CDR1 and CDR2 are GTSNPN and SVGIG (reference sequence).

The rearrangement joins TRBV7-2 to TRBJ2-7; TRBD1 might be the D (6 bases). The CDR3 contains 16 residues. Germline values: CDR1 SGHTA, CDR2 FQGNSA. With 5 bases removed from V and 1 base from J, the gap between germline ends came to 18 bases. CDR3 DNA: TGTGCCAGCAGCCCCGGACAGCTGTACCCGTCCTACGAGCAGTACTTC. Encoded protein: CASSPGQLYPSYEQYF.

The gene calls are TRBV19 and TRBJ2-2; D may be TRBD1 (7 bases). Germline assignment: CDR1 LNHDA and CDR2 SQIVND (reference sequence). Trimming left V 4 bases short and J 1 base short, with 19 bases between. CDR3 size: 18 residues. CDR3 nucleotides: TGTGCCAGTAGTAGGGGAGGCAGGGGGGTTAAGAACACCGGGGAGCTGTTTTTT. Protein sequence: CASSRGGRGVKNTGELFF.

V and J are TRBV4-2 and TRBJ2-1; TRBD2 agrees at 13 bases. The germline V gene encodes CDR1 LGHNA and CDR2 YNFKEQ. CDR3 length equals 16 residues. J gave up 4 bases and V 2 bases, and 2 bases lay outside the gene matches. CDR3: CASSQPLAGGYNEQFF. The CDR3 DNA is TGTGCCAGCAGCCAACCACTAGCGGGGGGGTACAATGAGCAGTTCTTC.

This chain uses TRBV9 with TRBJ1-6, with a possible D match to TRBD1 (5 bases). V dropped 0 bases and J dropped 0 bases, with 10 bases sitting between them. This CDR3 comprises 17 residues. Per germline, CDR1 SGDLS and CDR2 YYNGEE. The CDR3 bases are TGTGCCAGCAGCGTAGAGGGGCAGGGCTCCTATAATTCACCCCTCCACTTT. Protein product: CASSVEGQGSYNSPLHF. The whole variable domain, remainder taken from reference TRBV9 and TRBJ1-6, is DSGVTQTPKHLITATGQRVTLRCSPRSGDLSVYWYQQSLDQGLQFLIQYYNGEERAKGNILERFSAQQFPDLHSELNLSSLELGDSALYFCASSVEGQGSYNSPLHFGNGTRLTVT.

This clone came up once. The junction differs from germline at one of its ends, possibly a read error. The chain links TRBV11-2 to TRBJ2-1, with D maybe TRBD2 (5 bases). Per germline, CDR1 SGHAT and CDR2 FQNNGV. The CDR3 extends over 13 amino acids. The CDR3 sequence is CASSLDERAAEVF. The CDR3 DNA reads TGTGCCAGCAGCTTAGATGAACGAGCGGCCGAAGTCTTC.

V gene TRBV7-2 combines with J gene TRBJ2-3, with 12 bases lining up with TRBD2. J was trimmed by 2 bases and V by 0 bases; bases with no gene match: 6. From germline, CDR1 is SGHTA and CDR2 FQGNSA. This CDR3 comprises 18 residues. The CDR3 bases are TGTGCCAGCAGCTTAGCCGAAGGACTAGCGGGACTCACAGATACGCAGTATTTT. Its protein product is CASSLAEGLAGLTDTQYF.

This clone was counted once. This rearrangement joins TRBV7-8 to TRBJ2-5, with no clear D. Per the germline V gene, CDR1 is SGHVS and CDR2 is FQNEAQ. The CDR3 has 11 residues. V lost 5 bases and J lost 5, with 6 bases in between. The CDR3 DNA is TGTGCCAGCAGCCCTCGGGAGACCCAGTACTTC. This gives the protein CASSPRETQYF. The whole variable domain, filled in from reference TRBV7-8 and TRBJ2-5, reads GAGVSQSPRYKVAKRGQDVALRCDPISGHVSLFWYQQALGQGPEFLTYFQNEAQLDKSGLPSDRFFAERPEGSVSTLKIQRTQQEDSAVYLCASSPRETQYFGPGTRLLVL.

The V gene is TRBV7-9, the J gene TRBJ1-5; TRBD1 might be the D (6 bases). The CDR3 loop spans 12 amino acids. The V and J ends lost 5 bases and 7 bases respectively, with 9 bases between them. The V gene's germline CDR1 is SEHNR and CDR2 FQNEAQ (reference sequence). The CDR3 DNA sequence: TGTGCCAGCAGCCCAGGGGTCCAGCCCCAGCATTTT. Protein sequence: CASSPGVQPQHF.

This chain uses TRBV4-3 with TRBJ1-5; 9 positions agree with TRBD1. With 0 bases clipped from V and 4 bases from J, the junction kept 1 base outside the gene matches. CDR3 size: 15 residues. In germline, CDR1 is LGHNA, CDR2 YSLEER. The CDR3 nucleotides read TGCGCCAGCAGCCAAGACGGACAGGGGAATCAGCCCCAGCATTTT. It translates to CASSQDGQGNQPQHF.

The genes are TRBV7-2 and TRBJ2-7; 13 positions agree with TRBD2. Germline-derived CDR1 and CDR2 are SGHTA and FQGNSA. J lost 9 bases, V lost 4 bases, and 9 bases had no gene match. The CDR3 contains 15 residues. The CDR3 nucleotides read TGTGCCAGCAGCTCCACTAGCGGGGGGGGGTTTTGGCAGTACTTC. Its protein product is CASSSTSGGGFWQYF. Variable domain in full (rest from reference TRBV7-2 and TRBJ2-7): GAGVSQSPSNKVTEKGKDVELRCDPISGHTALYWYRQSLGQGLEFLIYFQGNSAPDKSGLPSDRFSAERTGGSVSTLTIQRTQQEDSAVYLCASSSTSGGGFWQYFGPGTRLTVT.

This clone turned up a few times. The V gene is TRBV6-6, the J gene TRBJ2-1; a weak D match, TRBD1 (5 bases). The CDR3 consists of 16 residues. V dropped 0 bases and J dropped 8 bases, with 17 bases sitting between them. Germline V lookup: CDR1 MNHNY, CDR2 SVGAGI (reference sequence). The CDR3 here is CASSYSKFGREYEQFF. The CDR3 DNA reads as TGTGCCAGCAGTTACTCGAAGTTCGGCAGGGAATATGAGCAGTTCTTC.

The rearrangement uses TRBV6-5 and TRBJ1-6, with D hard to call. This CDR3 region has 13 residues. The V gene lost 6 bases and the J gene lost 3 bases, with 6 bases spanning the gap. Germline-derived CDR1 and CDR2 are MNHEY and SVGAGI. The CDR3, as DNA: TGTGCCAGCAGGACAAGCTATAATTCACCCCTCCACTTT. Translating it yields CASRTSYNSPLHF.

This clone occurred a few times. The CDR3 DNA reads TGTGCCTGGAGTGTAGGACTAGCGGCCACCGATGAGCAGTTCTTC. This translates into CAWSVGLAATDEQFF. The V call is TRBV30, the J call TRBJ2-1; 10 nucleotides match TRBD2. Germline V gives CDR1 GTSNPN, CDR2 SVGIG (reference sequence). The trim removed 0 bases at V and 8 bases at J, leaving 7 bases unmatched. The CDR3 runs to 15 residues. Based on the CDR3 plus reference TRBV30 and TRBJ2-1, the full variable domain is SQTIHQWPATLVQPVGSPLSLECTVEGTSNPNLYWYRQAAGRGLQLLFYSVGIGQISSEVPQNLSASRPQDRQFILSSKKLLLSDSGFYLCAWSVGLAATDEQFFGPGTRLTVL.

The CDR3: CAIGRLAGASSSYNEQFF. The CDR3 coding sequence is TGTGCCATCGGGAGACTAGCGGGGGCCTCGAGCTCCTACAATGAGCAGTTCTTC. The chain recombines TRBV10-3 with TRBJ2-1, with TRBD2 matching over 12 bases. J was trimmed by 0 bases and V by 8 bases; bases with no gene match: 11. From germline, CDR1 is ENHRY and CDR2 SYGVKD. The CDR3 consists of 18 residues.

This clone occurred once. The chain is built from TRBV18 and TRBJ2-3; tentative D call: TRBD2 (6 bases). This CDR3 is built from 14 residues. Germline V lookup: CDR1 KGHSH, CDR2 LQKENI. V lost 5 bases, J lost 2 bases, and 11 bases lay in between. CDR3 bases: TGTGCCAGCTCAGGAGGGGACTTCACAGATACGCAGTATTTT. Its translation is CASSGGDFTDTQYF.

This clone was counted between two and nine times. In DNA form, the CDR3 reads TGTGCCAGCAGCCCCCGGGCAGGGGGCGAGGAAGCTTTCTTT. Amino acids: CASSPRAGGEEAFF. This rearrangement joins TRBV7-9 to TRBJ1-1; 8 bases fit TRBD1. Germline V gene sequence: CDR1 SEHNR, CDR2 FQNEAQ (reference sequence). The J segment lost 8 bases and the V segment lost 5 bases, leaving 10 bases of the junction unmatched. The CDR3 extends over 14 amino acids.

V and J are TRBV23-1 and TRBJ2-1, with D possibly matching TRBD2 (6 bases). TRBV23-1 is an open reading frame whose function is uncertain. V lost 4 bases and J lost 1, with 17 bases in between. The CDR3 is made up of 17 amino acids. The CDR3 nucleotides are TGCGCCAGCAGTCTGTGTAAGGTGGGGGGTTCCTACAATGAGCAGTTCTTC. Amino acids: CASSLCKVGGSYNEQFF.

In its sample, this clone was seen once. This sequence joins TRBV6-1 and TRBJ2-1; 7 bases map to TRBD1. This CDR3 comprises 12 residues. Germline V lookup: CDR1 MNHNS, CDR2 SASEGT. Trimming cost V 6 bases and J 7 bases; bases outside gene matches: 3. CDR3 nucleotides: TGTGCCAGCAGATTACAGGGGAATGAGCAGTTCTTC. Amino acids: CASRLQGNEQFF.

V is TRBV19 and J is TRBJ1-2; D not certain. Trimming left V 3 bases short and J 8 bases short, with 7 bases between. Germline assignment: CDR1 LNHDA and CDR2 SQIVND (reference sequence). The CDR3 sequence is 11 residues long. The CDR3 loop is CASSIPGGYTF. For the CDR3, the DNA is TGTGCCAGTAGTATCCCCGGGGGCTACACCTTC.

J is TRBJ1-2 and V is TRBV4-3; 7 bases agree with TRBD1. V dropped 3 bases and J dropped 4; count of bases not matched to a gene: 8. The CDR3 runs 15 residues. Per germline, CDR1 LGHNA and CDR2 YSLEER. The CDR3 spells CASSHPDRDFYGYTF. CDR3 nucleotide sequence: TGCGCCAGCAGCCACCCAGACAGGGACTTCTATGGCTACACCTTC.

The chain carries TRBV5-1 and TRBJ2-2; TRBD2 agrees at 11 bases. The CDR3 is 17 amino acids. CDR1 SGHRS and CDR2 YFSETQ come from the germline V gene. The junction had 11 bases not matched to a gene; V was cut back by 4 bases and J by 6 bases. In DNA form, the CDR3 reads TGCGCCAGCAGCACCGGTAGTAGCGGGGGGGCCTCCGGGGAGCTGTTTTTT. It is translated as CASSTGSSGGASGELFF. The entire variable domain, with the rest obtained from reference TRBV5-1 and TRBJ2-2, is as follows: KAGVTQTPRYLIKTRGQQVTLSCSPISGHRSVSWYQQTPGQGLQFLFEYFSETQRNKGNFPGRFSGRQFSNSRSEMNVSTLELGDSALYLCASSTGSSGGASGELFFGEGSRLTVL.

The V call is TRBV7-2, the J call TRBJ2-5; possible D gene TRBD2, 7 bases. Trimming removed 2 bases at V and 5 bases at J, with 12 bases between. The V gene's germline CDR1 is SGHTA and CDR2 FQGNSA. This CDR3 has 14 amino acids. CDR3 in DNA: TGTGCCAGCAGCTTAAGGCGGGGGCAGGAGACCCAGTACTTC. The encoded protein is CASSLRRGQETQYF.